Each of the 32 T cell receptor beta chains below was sequenced from the same sample in a study of T-cell reconstitution after alpha-beta-depleted transplantation in children. The TCRbeta library was prepared with unique molecular identifiers. TCRdb independently ran MiXCR on the PCR reads; one entry per CDR3 protein. The data show fewer than 350,000 distinct CDR3 sequences, under 14% seen once. The sample here was peripheral blood, taken 180 days after TCRalphabeta/CD19-depleted stem cell transplant. These receptors came from a male patient aged 2-9 years who had a stem cell transplant for chronic granulomatous disease, so the T cells may come from the graft donor.

This clonotype was recorded at least ten times. This rearrangement joins TRBV5-1 to TRBJ2-7, with D perhaps matching TRBD2 (5 bases). Germline CDR1 reads SGHRS; CDR2 reads YFSETQ. CDR3 size: 13 residues. Trimming pared 4 bases from V and 3 bases from J, leaving 11 bases between. CDR3 sequence reads: CASSNGVGYEQYF. CDR3 sequence (DNA): TGCGCCAGCAGCAACGGGGTCGGCTACGAGCAGTACTTC.

At least ten counts were recorded for this clonotype. This chain uses TRBV20-1 with TRBJ2-3; D might be TRBD2 (5 bases). V was trimmed by 3 bases and J by 5 bases, leaving 15 bases between them. Germline CDR1 is DFQATT and CDR2 is SNEGSKA (reference sequence). CDR3 length: 14 amino acids. The CDR3, as DNA: TGCAGTGCTAGCCCTTATGGGGAGAAAGATACGCAGTATTTT. Residues: CSASPYGEKDTQYF.

With respect to this clonotype: Given a much more abundant clone one base away, this may be a read error. The chain uses TRBV6-5 and TRBJ1-2, with D tentatively TRBD1 (5 bases). V lost 2 bases and J 4 bases, leaving 17 bases between the germline ends. This CDR3 has 16 residues. CDR1 MNHEY and CDR2 SVGAGI come from the germline V gene. The CDR3 reads CASSYTLMGDSYGYTF. Written as DNA, the CDR3 is TGTGCCAGCAGTTACACCCTAATGGGGGATAGCTATGGCTACACCTTC.

Many counts were recorded for this clonotype. This sequence joins TRBV7-6 and TRBJ1-5, with TRBD1 matching 10 bases. The CDR3 has 14 residues. From germline, CDR1 is SGHVS and CDR2 FNYEAQ. After removal of 5 bases from V and 7 bases from J, the junction contained 5 bases not matched to a gene. The CDR3 reads CASSGGTGEQPQHF. In DNA, the CDR3 is TGTGCCAGCAGCGGAGGGACAGGGGAACAGCCCCAGCATTTT.

By share of the sample, this clonotype is medium-sized. The rearrangement uses TRBV28 and TRBJ2-3; D gene unclear. Trimming removed 6 bases from V and 0 bases from J, with 7 bases in between. From germline, CDR1 is MDHEN and CDR2 SYDVKM. This CDR3 is 13 amino acids long. The CDR3 spells CASRELSTDTQYF. As DNA, the CDR3 is TGTGCCAGCAGGGAATTAAGCACAGATACGCAGTATTTT.

As concerns this clonotype: A much larger clone differs by one base, so this may be a read error. The rearrangement joins TRBV5-4 to TRBJ2-6, with a possible D match to TRBD2 (5 bases). Germline CDR1 reads SGHNT; CDR2 reads YYREEE (reference sequence). The CDR3 runs to 22 residues. The CDR3 DNA is TGTGCCACCAGCTTGGTGACGTTTTTTTGGGCTAGCCCAGCATCTGGGGCCAACGTCCTGACTTTC. Encoded protein: CATSLVTFFWASPASGANVLTF.

At least ten counts were recorded for this clonotype. The V gene is TRBV6-5, the J gene TRBJ2-1; D is undetermined. The CDR3 is 16 amino acids. Germline V CDR1 and CDR2: MNHEY, SVGAGI. Trimming removed 0 bases from V and 0 bases from J, with 9 bases in between. CDR3 nucleotide sequence: TGTGCCAGCAGTTACTCGACCGGCAGCTCCTACAATGAGCAGTTCTTC. Its translation is CASSYSTGSSYNEQFF.

Note on this clonotype: One base away lies a much larger clone, so this may be a sequencing read error. The chain combines TRBV12-3 or TRBV12-4 with TRBJ2-7; TRBD1 might be the D (5 bases). V was clipped by 6 bases and J by 5 bases, with 11 bases between them. The CDR3 extends over 12 amino acids. This chain's CDR3 is CASSLRENEQYF. The CDR3 DNA follows: TGTGCCAGCAGCCTCAGGGAAAACGAGCAGTACTTC.

This clonotype has a count of ten or more. This sequence joins TRBV27 and TRBJ2-5; 8 nucleotides match TRBD2. The germline CDR1 and CDR2 sequences are MNHEY and SMNVEV (reference sequence). J gave up 4 bases and V 8 bases, and 12 bases lay outside the gene matches. The CDR3 length is 15 residues. CDR3 bases: TGTGCCAGCTGTCCCGGGGGGGGAGCACGAGAGACCCAGTACTTC. It encodes CASCPGGGARETQYF.

This clonotype has just a few counts. The chain combines TRBV5-1 with TRBJ2-4; unclear D gene. Trimming pared 0 bases from V and 7 bases from J, leaving 8 bases between. Germline assignment: CDR1 SGHRS and CDR2 YFSETQ. CDR3 length equals 13 residues. The CDR3 protein is CASSLGDTNIQYF. CDR3 bases: TGCGCCAGCAGCTTGGGGGATACCAACATTCAGTACTTC.

In its sample, this clonotype was seen many times. The chain has TRBV29-1 and TRBJ2-1, with D unresolved. The CDR3 is 13 residues long. The V and J ends lost 1 base and 6 bases respectively, with 10 bases between them. In germline, CDR1 is SQVTM, CDR2 ANQGSEA. CDR3: CSVEVVLINEQFF. Here the CDR3 DNA reads TGCAGCGTTGAAGTTGTACTGATCAATGAGCAGTTCTTC.

This clonotype was picked up many times. J is TRBJ1-5 and V is TRBV7-2, with D uncertain. This CDR3 comprises 16 residues. Trimming removed 1 base at V and 3 bases at J, with 13 bases between. The V gene's germline CDR1 is SGHTA and CDR2 FQGNSA. The CDR3 region is CASSLGQIGYNQPQHF. In DNA form, the CDR3 reads TGTGCCAGCAGCTTAGGGCAAATTGGGTACAATCAGCCCCAGCATTTT. The full variable domain, rest sourced from reference TRBV7-2 and TRBJ1-5, is GAGVSQSPSNKVTEKGKDVELRCDPISGHTALYWYRQSLGQGLEFLIYFQGNSAPDKSGLPSDRFSAERTGGSVSTLTIQRTQQEDSAVYLCASSLGQIGYNQPQHFGDGTRLSIL.

This clonotype showed up many times. This chain links TRBV12-3 or TRBV12-4 with TRBJ2-3, with TRBD1 identical over 9 bases. The CDR3 loop spans 16 amino acids. The V segment lost 1 base and the J segment 4 bases; nucleotides outside the gene matches: 6. The CDR3 here is CASSLGDRVNPDTQYF. In nucleotides, the CDR3 is TGTGCCAGCAGTTTAGGGGACAGGGTAAACCCAGATACGCAGTATTTT.

This clonotype was seen at least ten times. The chain uses TRBV7-6 and TRBJ2-1; TRBD2 matches at 7 bases. Per the germline V gene, CDR1 is SGHVS and CDR2 is FNYEAQ. V shed 2 bases, J shed 5 bases, and the junction held 3 bases outside the gene matches. The CDR3 runs 14 residues. The CDR3 is CASSLSGGNNEQFF. CDR3 bases: TGTGCCAGCAGCTTATCGGGGGGTAACAATGAGCAGTTCTTC.

This clonotype was picked up many times. This chain uses TRBV7-9 with TRBJ2-5, with unresolved D. Germline lookup yields CDR1 SEHNR and CDR2 FQNEAQ (reference sequence). This CDR3 is 13 amino acids long. V was cut by 5 bases and J by 1 base, with 8 bases left in between. CDR3 sequence: CASSLLLQETQYF. The DNA for the CDR3 is TGTGCCAGCAGCCTACTACTCCAAGAGACCCAGTACTTC.

This chain links TRBV5-6 with TRBJ2-2; 10 bases fit TRBD1. CDR1 and CDR2 from the germline V gene are SGHDT and YYEEEE. The CDR3 extends over 20 amino acids. V lost 6 bases, J lost 6 bases, and 23 bases stayed unmatched. CDR3 bases: TGTGCCAGCACCGGACCGATAGCCCATTCGGGACAGGGGTATTCCGGGGAGCTGTTTTTT. Its translation is CASTGPIAHSGQGYSGELFF.

This clonotype was observed at least ten times. J is TRBJ2-1 and V is TRBV5-1; 9 positions agree with TRBD2. The CDR3 is 17 residues long. Germline lookup yields CDR1 SGHRS and CDR2 YFSETQ. V was pared by 7 bases and J by 6 bases, with 17 bases of the junction left unmatched. In DNA form, the CDR3 reads TGCGCCAGCGGGGCGGGAGGGCCGTCACTCGGGAGCAATGAGCAGTTCTTC. It translates to CASGAGGPSLGSNEQFF.

This clonotype has at least ten counts. J is TRBJ2-4 and V is TRBV5-1; 7 nucleotides line up with TRBD1. V lost 0 bases and J lost 2; bases outside the gene matches: 5. CDR1 and CDR2 from the germline V gene are SGHRS and YFSETQ. The CDR3 is 16 amino acids. The CDR3 is CASSLGTGGPKNIQYF. CDR3 DNA sequence: TGCGCCAGCAGCTTGGGGACAGGTGGGCCCAAAAACATTCAGTACTTC.

The sample holds many counts of this clonotype. This chain joins TRBV27 and TRBJ2-3; D may correspond to TRBD1 or TRBD2 (5 bases each). Looked up from germline, CDR1 is MNHEY and CDR2 is SMNVEV (reference sequence). Trimming removed 3 bases at V and 3 bases at J, with 19 bases between. There are 17 residues in the CDR3. The CDR3 nucleotides read TGTGCCAGCAGTTTGGCCGGGACGTGGCCCGGGACAGATACGCAGTATTTT. This encodes CASSLAGTWPGTDTQYF.

The chain employs TRBV5-4 and TRBJ2-5, with TRBD2 as a possible D gene (6 bases). Germline V gene lookup returns CDR1 SGHNT and CDR2 YYREEE (reference sequence). V lost 4 bases and J 1 base, leaving 14 bases between the germline ends. This CDR3 has 15 residues. CDR3 residues: CASSPLGGTQETQYF. The CDR3 DNA reads as TGTGCCAGCAGCCCACTTGGGGGGACCCAAGAGACCCAGTACTTC.

This clonotype was observed at least ten times. The J gene is TRBJ2-5, the V gene TRBV7-6, with 9 bases fitting TRBD2. V gave up 0 bases and J gave up 5 bases; unmatched junction bases: 22. CDR3 size: 21 residues. Germline V gene sequence: CDR1 SGHVS, CDR2 FNYEAQ. CDR3 loop: CASSLARFQGLIAGEKETQYF. CDR3 DNA sequence: TGTGCCAGCAGCTTAGCGCGGTTCCAGGGACTCATAGCGGGAGAGAAGGAGACCCAGTACTTC.

This clonotype was detected many times. CDR3 nucleotide sequence: TGTGCCAGCAGTGTGACAGTCTCAGAGACCCAGTACTTC. Amino acids: CASSVTVSETQYF. This chain connects TRBV28 to TRBJ2-5; TRBD1 might be the D (5 bases). The CDR3 extends over 13 amino acids. Germline V gene sequence: CDR1 MDHEN, CDR2 SYDVKM. The V and J ends lost 5 bases and 4 bases respectively, with 11 bases between them. Full variable domain (missing parts from reference TRBV28 and TRBJ2-5): DVKVTQSSRYLVKRTGEKVFLECVQDMDHENMFWYRQDPGLGLRLIYFSYDVKMKEKGDIPEGYSVSREKKERFSLILESASTNQTSMYLCASSVTVSETQYFGPGTRLLVL.

At least ten counts were recorded for this clonotype. The V gene is TRBV12-3 or TRBV12-4, the J gene TRBJ2-1; possible D gene TRBD2, 6 bases. CDR3 length equals 16 residues. Trimming took 5 bases from V and 5 from J, leaving 19 bases between them. This CDR3 is CASSPNWGVWDNEQFF. The CDR3 DNA reads as TGTGCCAGCAGTCCGAATTGGGGGGTCTGGGACAATGAGCAGTTCTTC.

Ten or more counts support this clonotype. CDR3 region: CSARTESSYNEQFF. CDR3 DNA sequence: TGCAGTGCTAGAACGGAGAGCTCCTACAATGAGCAGTTCTTC. This chain uses TRBV20-1 with TRBJ2-1; D unresolved. This CDR3 contains 14 residues. Germline CDR1 is DFQATT and CDR2 is SNEGSKA (reference sequence). Trimming pared 2 bases from V and 0 bases from J, leaving 8 bases between.

This clonotype was detected ten times or more. J is TRBJ1-1 and V is TRBV5-1; D gene uncertain. The CDR3 is made up of 14 amino acids. CDR1 is SGHRS, CDR2 YFSETQ, per germline. The germline V and J ends were trimmed by 0 bases and 2 bases, with 8 bases remaining between them. CDR3 sequence: CASSLESRNTEAFF. In DNA, the CDR3 is TGCGCCAGCAGCTTGGAAAGCAGAAACACTGAAGCTTTCTTT.

This clonotype was picked up many times. V and J are TRBV6-1 and TRBJ1-5; D is unclear. This CDR3 spans 13 amino acids. V was cut by 4 bases and J by 2 bases, with 6 bases left in between. Germline CDR1 MNHNS, CDR2 SASEGT. The CDR3 DNA is TGTGCCAGCAGTGTCCAGGGCAATCAGCCCCAGCATTTT. It specifies CASSVQGNQPQHF.

This chain connects TRBV19 to TRBJ2-7; D gene uncertain. The ends were cut back, 3 bases at V and 2 bases at J, with 8 bases in the middle. CDR1 and CDR2 from the germline V gene are LNHDA and SQIVND (reference sequence). The CDR3 loop spans 13 amino acids. This chain's CDR3 is CASSMGDAYEQYF. CDR3 DNA: TGTGCCAGTAGTATGGGCGACGCCTACGAGCAGTACTTC.

This clonotype occurred many times. The V call is TRBV20-1, the J call TRBJ2-7, with a tentative D call TRBD1 (6 bases). Germline V lookup: CDR1 DFQATT, CDR2 SNEGSKA (reference sequence). CDR3 length equals 14 residues. V was shortened by 6 bases and J by 4 bases, with 19 bases between the two germline ends. CDR3 region: CSAMNQGKGYEQYF. The DNA for the CDR3 is TGCAGTGCAATGAACCAGGGGAAAGGGTACGAGCAGTACTTC.

Turning to this clonotype: Being one base from a much bigger clone, this may be a read error. V usage is TRBV29-1 and J usage is TRBJ2-7; D perhaps matches TRBD2 (5 bases). The CDR3 totals 12 residues. Per germline, CDR1 SQVTM and CDR2 ANQGSEA. Trimming pared 7 bases from V and 7 bases from J, leaving 17 bases between. CDR3 nucleotides: TGCAGCGCTACAGACAAGCGGAGGGAGCAGTACTTC. Translated, it gives CSATDKRREQYF.

This clonotype was seen repeatedly, ten times or more. CDR3 nucleotide sequence: TGTGCCAGCACACCTAGCGGGTATGCGTACGAGCAGTACTTC. Amino acids: CASTPSGYAYEQYF. The chain combines TRBV7-2 with TRBJ2-7; 8 nucleotides agree with TRBD2. V lost 7 bases and J lost 4; bases outside the gene matches: 9. The CDR3 spans 14 residues. The germline V gene has CDR1 SGHTA and CDR2 FQGNSA.

The chain carries TRBV6-5 and TRBJ2-3, with D possibly being TRBD2 (6 bases). V gave up 2 bases and J gave up 1 base, with 22 bases separating them. Germline assignment: CDR1 MNHEY and CDR2 SVGAGI. This CDR3 has 19 amino acids. The DNA for the CDR3 is TGTGCCAGCAGTTACCCGACACGCCAGACAACGGGAGGCACAGATACGCAGTATTTT. This translates into CASSYPTRQTTGGTDTQYF.

Ten or more counts support this clonotype. CDR3 sequence reads: CASSYSSGPNTGELFF. DNA for the CDR3: TGTGCCAGCAGTTACTCGTCAGGGCCGAACACCGGGGAGCTGTTTTTT. V and J are TRBV6-2 or TRBV6-3 and TRBJ2-2; D perhaps matches TRBD1 (5 bases). The V gene lost 0 bases and the J gene lost 0 bases, with 8 bases spanning the gap. The CDR3 runs 16 residues. Germline CDR1 and CDR2: MNHEY and SVGEGT.